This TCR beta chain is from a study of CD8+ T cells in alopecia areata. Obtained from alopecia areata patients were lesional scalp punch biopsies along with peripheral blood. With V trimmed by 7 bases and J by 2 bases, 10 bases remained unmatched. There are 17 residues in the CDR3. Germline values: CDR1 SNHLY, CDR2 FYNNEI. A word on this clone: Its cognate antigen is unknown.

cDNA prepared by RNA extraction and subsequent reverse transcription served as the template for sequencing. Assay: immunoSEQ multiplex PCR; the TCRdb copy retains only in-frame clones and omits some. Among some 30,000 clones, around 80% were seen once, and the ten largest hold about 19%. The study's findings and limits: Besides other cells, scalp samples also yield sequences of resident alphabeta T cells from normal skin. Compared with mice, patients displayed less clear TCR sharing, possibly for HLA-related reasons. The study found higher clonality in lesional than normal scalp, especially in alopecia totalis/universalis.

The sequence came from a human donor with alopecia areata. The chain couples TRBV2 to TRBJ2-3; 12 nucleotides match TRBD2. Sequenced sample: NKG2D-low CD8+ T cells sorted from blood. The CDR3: CASTRLAGASFTDTQYF. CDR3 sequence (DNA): TGTGCCAGCACCAGACTAGCGGGAGCGTCTTTCACAGATACGCAGTATTTT.